These 25 T cell receptor beta chains were sequenced from one sample in a study of identical twins. Each CDR3 protein is one row after TCRdb ran MiXCR on the 5' RACE reads. The table shows about 530,000 distinct CDR3 sequences, with about a fifth occurring only once. This sample also appeared in a second study, on yellow fever vaccine responses in identical twins.

The sample consisted of CD4+ T cells sorted from blood. The source is a woman in her late teens or twenties in good health.

The sample holds a few counts of this clonotype. This sequence joins TRBV12-3 or TRBV12-4 and TRBJ2-2; maybe TRBD2 (5 bases). CDR3 length equals 15 residues. The V end lost 3 bases, the J end lost 7 bases, and 15 bases lay between the germline ends. The CDR3 spells CASSFSVGDNGELFF. DNA for the CDR3: TGTGCCAGCAGTTTCTCGGTCGGGGATAACGGGGAGCTGTTTTTT.

The chain combines TRBV20-1 with TRBJ2-4; a possible D gene is TRBD2 (5 bases). The ends were cut back, 4 bases at V and 0 bases at J, with 16 bases in the middle. The germline gives CDR1 DFQATT, CDR2 SNEGSKA (reference sequence). The CDR3 contains 16 residues. Here the CDR3 reads CSATPTGSLAKNIQYF. In DNA form, the CDR3 reads TGCAGTGCTACTCCAACGGGGAGTTTAGCCAAAAACATTCAGTACTTC.

In its sample, this clonotype was seen a few times. V usage is TRBV4-1 and J usage is TRBJ2-1; D may be TRBD2 (5 bases). Germline V gene lookup returns CDR1 MGHRA and CDR2 YSYEKL. Deletions cut 3 bases from V and 9 bases from J, with 9 bases between. This CDR3 region has 12 residues. This chain's CDR3 is CASSHPRGEQFF. DNA of the CDR3: TGCGCCAGCAGCCATCCCCGGGGTGAGCAGTTCTTC.

The chain uses TRBV10-3 and TRBJ2-4; no definite D call. The CDR3 spans 12 residues. V shed 0 bases and J shed 8 bases, with 5 bases lying between them. Germline V lookup: CDR1 ENHRY, CDR2 SYGVKD. This chain's CDR3 is CAISESSDIQYF. CDR3 nucleotides: TGTGCCATCAGTGAGTCTTCGGACATTCAGTACTTC.

V is TRBV7-2 and J is TRBJ2-7; a weak D match, TRBD2 (7 bases). The V gene lost 4 bases and the J gene lost 3 bases, with 13 bases spanning the gap. This CDR3 contains 14 residues. The germline CDR1 and CDR2 sequences are SGHTA and FQGNSA. CDR3 sequence reads: CASSSRGGSYEQYF. Here the CDR3 DNA reads TGTGCCAGCAGCTCCAGGGGCGGGAGCTACGAGCAGTACTTC.

V is TRBV6-1 and J is TRBJ2-3; 7 nucleotides align to TRBD2. V shed 4 bases, J shed 10 bases, and the junction held 11 bases outside the gene matches. The germline V gene encodes CDR1 MNHNS and CDR2 SASEGT. CDR3 length: 14 amino acids. The CDR3, as DNA: TGTGCCAGCAGTGGCGGGCGACGGGGGGAAGCGCAGTATTTT. As protein: CASSGGRRGEAQYF.

The CDR3 loop reads CASTSGGDTSETQYF. DNA of the CDR3: TGCGCCAGCACCTCCGGGGGGGACACCAGTGAGACCCAGTACTTC. J is TRBJ2-5 and V is TRBV5-1; 8 nucleotides line up with TRBD2. The V gene end was trimmed by 6 bases and the J gene end by 5 bases; junction bases not matched to a gene: 12. The CDR3 sequence is 15 residues long. Looked up from germline, CDR1 is SGHRS and CDR2 is YFSETQ.

The chain carries TRBV28 and TRBJ2-1; 8 bases are a match to TRBD1. With V trimmed by 6 bases and J by 8 bases, 9 bases remained unmatched. CDR1 and CDR2 from the germline V gene are MDHEN and SYDVKM. This CDR3 comprises 14 residues. CDR3 sequence reads: CASRSDRDGHEQFF. The DNA of the CDR3 is TGTGCCAGCAGATCGGACAGGGACGGACATGAGCAGTTCTTC.

This clonotype has more than one count but fewer than ten. The V gene is TRBV20-1, the J gene TRBJ2-5, with D unresolved. Trimming removed 3 bases from V and 3 bases from J, with 14 bases in between. Germline assignment: CDR1 DFQATT and CDR2 SNEGSKA (reference sequence). The CDR3 length is 14 residues. CDR3: CSASPTGRKETQYF. In nucleotides, the CDR3 is TGCAGTGCTAGCCCGACCGGAAGGAAAGAGACCCAGTACTTC.

There are a few counts of this clonotype. The V gene is TRBV12-3 or TRBV12-4, the J gene TRBJ1-5; weak D call: TRBD1 (6 bases). The CDR3 is 13 amino acids. Trimming stripped 7 bases from V and 6 bases from J, with 13 bases between. CDR3 region: CASTWGQGQPQHF. Written as DNA, the CDR3 is TGTGCCAGCACATGGGGGCAGGGTCAGCCCCAGCATTTT.

The CDR3 reads CASSGTEANGELFF. The CDR3 DNA is TGTGCCAGCAGCGGTACCGAGGCCAACGGGGAGCTGTTTTTT. The V and J genes are TRBV7-2 and TRBJ2-2; D remains ambiguous. Trimming removed 5 bases from V and 7 bases from J, with 14 bases in between. Germline CDR1 SGHTA, CDR2 FQGNSA. CDR3 size: 14 residues.

This clonotype came up a few times. V and J are TRBV6-1 and TRBJ1-3; D unclear. The CDR3 is 16 amino acids. The V gene's germline CDR1 is MNHNS and CDR2 SASEGT. Trimming shortened V by 4 bases and J by 2 bases, and 15 bases separated the two germline ends. The CDR3 is CASSATTRSAGNTIYF. The CDR3 DNA follows: TGTGCCAGCAGTGCCACTACGAGGTCAGCTGGAAACACCATATATTTT.

The chain carries TRBV7-6 and TRBJ2-3; 8 nucleotides align to TRBD2. Germline trimming cut 6 bases from V and 5 bases from J; bases unmatched to any gene: 7. There are 14 residues in the CDR3. Germline V gene sequence: CDR1 SGHVS, CDR2 FNYEAQ. The CDR3 DNA reads TGTGCCAGCAGACCAGCGGGAGCCGGAGATACGCAGTATTTT. Translating gives CASRPAGAGDTQYF.

The chain uses TRBV7-2 and TRBJ2-7, with TRBD1 matching 9 bases. Germline V gives CDR1 SGHTA, CDR2 FQGNSA. Trimming took 3 bases from V and 6 from J; bases not matched to a gene: 9. The CDR3 consists of 15 residues. CDR3 in DNA: TGTGCCAGCAGCTTGGTGGGGACAGGGCCCTCCGAGCAGTACTTC. Translated: CASSLVGTGPSEQYF. The full variable domain, with the rest looked up from reference TRBV7-2 and TRBJ2-7, is GAGVSQSPSNKVTEKGKDVELRCDPISGHTALYWYRQSLGQGLEFLIYFQGNSAPDKSGLPSDRFSAERTGGSVSTLTIQRTQQEDSAVYLCASSLVGTGPSEQYFGPGTRLTVT.

J is TRBJ2-5 and V is TRBV10-3; D unclear. This CDR3 is 12 amino acids long. Per germline, CDR1 ENHRY and CDR2 SYGVKD. V was pared by 5 bases and J by 4 bases, with 8 bases between. The CDR3 is CAISQSGETQYF. The CDR3 DNA follows: TGTGCCATCAGTCAGAGTGGAGAGACCCAGTACTTC.

Turning to this clonotype: An end of the junction differs from the germline gene, which may be a read error. The chain uses TRBV24-1 and TRBJ2-2, with D possibly TRBD2 on 5 matching bases. From germline, CDR1 is KGHDR and CDR2 SFDVKD. The CDR3 totals 16 residues. CDR3 coding DNA: TGTGCCACCAGTGCTTTGGGAGCGCCCGGTCGGTGGGAGCTGTTTTTT. Its translation is CATSALGAPGRWELFF.

The chain is built from TRBV7-6 and TRBJ1-2, with 11 bases matching TRBD1. The CDR3 is made up of 15 amino acids. Germline-derived CDR1 and CDR2 are SGHVS and FNYEAQ. V gave up 1 base and J gave up 7 bases; unmatched junction bases: 5. The CDR3 region has the DNA TGTGCCAGCAGCTTAGTAGCCGGGACAGGGGGTGGCTACACCTTC. It encodes CASSLVAGTGGGYTF.

The sample holds a few counts of this clonotype. The genes are TRBV7-9 and TRBJ2-2, with TRBD1 identical over 9 bases. Looked up from germline, CDR1 is SEHNR and CDR2 is FQNEAQ (reference sequence). J gave up 6 bases and V 5 bases, and 10 bases lay outside the gene matches. The CDR3 covers 16 residues. CDR3 DNA: TGTGCCAGCAGCAAGGACAGGGGTACGATTGCCGGGGAGCTGTTTTTT. Its translation: CASSKDRGTIAGELFF. The whole variable domain, remainder taken from reference TRBV7-9 and TRBJ2-2, is DTGVSQNPRHKITKRGQNVTFRCDPISEHNRLYWYRQTLGQGPEFLTYFQNEAQLEKSRLLSDRFSAERPKGSFSTLEIQRTEQGDSAMYLCASSKDRGTIAGELFFGEGSRLTVL.

Only a few counts were recorded for this clonotype. The gene calls are TRBV29-1 and TRBJ2-3; D possibly corresponds to TRBD1 (5 bases). The CDR3 spans 13 residues. V was pared by 4 bases and J by 6 bases, with 14 bases between. In germline, CDR1 is SQVTM, CDR2 ANQGSEA. CDR3 residues: CSVGLGLRDTQYF. The DNA for the CDR3 is TGCAGCGTTGGTTTGGGGCTTCGGGATACGCAGTATTTT.

The rearrangement joins TRBV20-1 to TRBJ2-3, with 10 bases lining up with TRBD2. Germline V gene data show CDR1 as DFQATT and CDR2 as SNEGSKA (reference sequence). Trimming at V came to 6 bases and at J to 5 bases, leaving 11 bases not matched to a gene. The CDR3 length is 15 residues. The CDR3 loop is CSAKKAGGPLDTQYF. DNA of the CDR3: TGCAGTGCCAAAAAAGCGGGAGGGCCATTAGATACGCAGTATTTT.

This rearrangement joins TRBV2 to TRBJ2-3, with D possibly being TRBD2 (6 bases). The germline V gene has CDR1 SNHLY and CDR2 FYNNEI. The CDR3 has 14 residues. With 3 bases removed from V and 1 base from J, the gap between germline ends came to 8 bases. In nucleotides, the CDR3 is TGTGCCAGCAGTGAGGCTAGCGGCACAGATACGCAGTATTTT. Translation gives CASSEASGTDTQYF.

The V call is TRBV7-9, the J call TRBJ2-3; 8 bases match TRBD1. V lost 4 bases and J lost 0; bases outside the gene matches: 6. The CDR3 is 16 amino acids. CDR1 SEHNR and CDR2 FQNEAQ come from the germline V gene (reference sequence). This CDR3 reads CASSSRRDRSTDTQYF. The CDR3 DNA sequence: TGTGCCAGCAGCTCGCGCCGGGACAGGAGCACAGATACGCAGTATTTT.

V and J are TRBV7-9 and TRBJ2-7; 9 bases map to TRBD1. CDR1 and CDR2 (germline): SEHNR, FQNEAQ (reference sequence). This CDR3 is 15 amino acids long. Unmatched junction bases numbered 10, after V lost 5 bases and J lost 5 bases. In DNA, the CDR3 is TGTGCCAGCAGCCGGGGACAGGGATTTTTGAACGAGCAGTACGTC. As protein: CASSRGQGFLNEQYV.

This clonotype was counted only a few times. This chain joins TRBV3-1 and TRBJ1-4, with unresolved D. Germline CDR1 reads LGHDT; CDR2 reads YNNKEL (reference sequence). Trimming pared 0 bases from V and 8 bases from J, leaving 13 bases between. This CDR3 region has 15 residues. The CDR3 nucleotides are TGTGCCAGCAGCCAAGACGTGAAGTCAGTCGAAAAACTGTTTTTT. Translated, it gives CASSQDVKSVEKLFF.

V usage is TRBV15 and J usage is TRBJ2-6; unclear D gene. V lost 0 bases, J lost 0 bases, and 3 bases lay in between. Germline-derived CDR1 and CDR2 are LNHNV and YYDKDF (reference sequence). The CDR3 contains 15 residues. The CDR3 protein is CATSRDYSGANVLTF. The CDR3 bases are TGTGCCACCAGCAGAGATTACTCTGGGGCCAACGTCCTGACTTTC.